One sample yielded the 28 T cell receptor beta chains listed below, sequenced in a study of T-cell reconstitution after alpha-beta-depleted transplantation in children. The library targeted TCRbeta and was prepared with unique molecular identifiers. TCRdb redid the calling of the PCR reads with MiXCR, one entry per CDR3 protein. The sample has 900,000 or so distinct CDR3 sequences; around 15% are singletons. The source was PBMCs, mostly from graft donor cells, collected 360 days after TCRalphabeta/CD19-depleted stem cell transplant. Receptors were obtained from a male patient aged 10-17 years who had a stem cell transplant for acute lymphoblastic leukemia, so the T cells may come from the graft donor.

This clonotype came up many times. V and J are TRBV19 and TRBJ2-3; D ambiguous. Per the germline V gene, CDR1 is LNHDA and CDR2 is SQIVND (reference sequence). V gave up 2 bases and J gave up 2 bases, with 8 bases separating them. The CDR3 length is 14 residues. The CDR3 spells CASSIWLNTDTQYF. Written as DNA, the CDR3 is TGTGCCAGTAGTATATGGCTGAACACAGATACGCAGTATTTT.

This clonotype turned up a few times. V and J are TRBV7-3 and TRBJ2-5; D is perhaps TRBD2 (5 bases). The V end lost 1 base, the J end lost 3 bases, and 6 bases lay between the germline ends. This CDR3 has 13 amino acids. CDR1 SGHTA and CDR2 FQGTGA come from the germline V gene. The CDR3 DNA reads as TGTGCCAGCAGCTTAATGAGGGAAGAGACCCAGTACTTC. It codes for CASSLMREETQYF.

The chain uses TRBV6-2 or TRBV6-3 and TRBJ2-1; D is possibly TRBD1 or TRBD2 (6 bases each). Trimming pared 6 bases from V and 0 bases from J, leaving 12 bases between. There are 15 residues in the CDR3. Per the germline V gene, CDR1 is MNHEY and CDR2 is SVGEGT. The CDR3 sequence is CASSARGASYNEQFF. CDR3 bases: TGTGCCAGCAGCGCGAGGGGGGCCTCCTACAATGAGCAGTTCTTC.

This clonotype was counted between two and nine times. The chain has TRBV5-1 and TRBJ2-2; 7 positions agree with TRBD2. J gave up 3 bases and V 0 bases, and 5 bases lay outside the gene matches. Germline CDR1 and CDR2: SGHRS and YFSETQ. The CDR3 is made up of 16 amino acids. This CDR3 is CASSLVSGRYTGELFF. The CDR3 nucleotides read TGCGCCAGCAGCTTGGTTTCCGGGAGGTACACCGGGGAGCTGTTTTTT.

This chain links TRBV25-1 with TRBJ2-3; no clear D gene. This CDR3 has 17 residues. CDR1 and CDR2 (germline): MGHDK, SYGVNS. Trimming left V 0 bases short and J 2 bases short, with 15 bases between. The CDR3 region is CASSEYILTENTDTQYF. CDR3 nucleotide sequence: TGTGCCAGCAGTGAATATATTCTAACAGAAAACACAGATACGCAGTATTTT.

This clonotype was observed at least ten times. CDR3 in DNA: TGTGCCAGCAGCTTCGGACTAGCGGGAATACATGAGCAGTTCTTC. As protein: CASSFGLAGIHEQFF. V gene TRBV5-5 combines with J gene TRBJ2-1, with 12 positions matching TRBD2. CDR3 length equals 15 residues. Unmatched junction bases numbered 5, after V lost 2 bases and J lost 8 bases. CDR1 and CDR2 from the germline V gene are SGHKS and YYEKEE (reference sequence).

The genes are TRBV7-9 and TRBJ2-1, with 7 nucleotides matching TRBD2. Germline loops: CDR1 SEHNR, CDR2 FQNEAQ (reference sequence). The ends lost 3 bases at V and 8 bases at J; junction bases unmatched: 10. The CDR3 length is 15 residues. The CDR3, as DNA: TGTGCCAGCAGCTTGACGGGAGGCACCGGGTATGAGCAGTTCTTC. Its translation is CASSLTGGTGYEQFF.

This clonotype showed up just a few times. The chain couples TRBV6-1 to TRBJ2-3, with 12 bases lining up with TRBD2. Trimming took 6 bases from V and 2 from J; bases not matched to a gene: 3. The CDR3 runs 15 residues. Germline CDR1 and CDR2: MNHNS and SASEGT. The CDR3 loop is CASRGLAGTTDTQYF. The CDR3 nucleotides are TGTGCCAGCAGAGGACTAGCGGGGACCACAGATACGCAGTATTTT.

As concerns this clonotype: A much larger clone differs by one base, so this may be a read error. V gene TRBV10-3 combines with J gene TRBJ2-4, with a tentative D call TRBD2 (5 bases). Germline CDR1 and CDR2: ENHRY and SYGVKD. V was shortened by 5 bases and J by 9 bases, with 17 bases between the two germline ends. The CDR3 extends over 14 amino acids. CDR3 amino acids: CAISKTGMGSIQYF. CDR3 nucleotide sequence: TGTGCCATCAGTAAGACCGGGATGGGAAGCATTCAGTACTTC.

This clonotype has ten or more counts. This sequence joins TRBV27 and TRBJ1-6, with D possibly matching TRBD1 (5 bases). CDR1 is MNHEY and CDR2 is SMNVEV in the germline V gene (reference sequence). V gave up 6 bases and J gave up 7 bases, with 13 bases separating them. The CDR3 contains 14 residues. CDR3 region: CASSLAGSNSPLHF. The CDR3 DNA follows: TGTGCCAGCAGCCTGGCAGGGTCCAATTCACCCCTCCACTTT.

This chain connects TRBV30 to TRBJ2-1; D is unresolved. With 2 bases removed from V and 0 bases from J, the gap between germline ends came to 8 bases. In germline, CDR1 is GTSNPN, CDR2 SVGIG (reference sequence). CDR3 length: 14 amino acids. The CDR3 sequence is CAWSHLLSYNEQFF. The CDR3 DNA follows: TGTGCCTGGAGTCATCTACTCTCCTACAATGAGCAGTTCTTC.

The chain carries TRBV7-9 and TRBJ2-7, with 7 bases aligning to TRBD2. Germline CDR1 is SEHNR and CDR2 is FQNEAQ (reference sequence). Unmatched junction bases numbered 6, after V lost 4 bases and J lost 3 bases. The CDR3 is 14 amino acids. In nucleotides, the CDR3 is TGTGCCAGCAGCTCCCCGCTAGCGGACTACGAGCAGTACTTC. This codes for CASSSPLADYEQYF. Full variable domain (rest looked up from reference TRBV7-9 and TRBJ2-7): DTGVSQNPRHKITKRGQNVTFRCDPISEHNRLYWYRQTLGQGPEFLTYFQNEAQLEKSRLLSDRFSAERPKGSFSTLEIQRTEQGDSAMYLCASSSPLADYEQYFGPGTRLTVT.

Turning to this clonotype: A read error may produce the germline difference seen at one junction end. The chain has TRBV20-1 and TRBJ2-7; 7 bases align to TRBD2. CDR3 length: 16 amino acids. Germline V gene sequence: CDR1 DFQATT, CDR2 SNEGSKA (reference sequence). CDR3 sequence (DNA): TGCTGTGCTCACCGGCCCCTCCTGGCGGGAGTTTACGAGCAGTACTTC. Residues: CCAHRPLLAGVYEQYF.

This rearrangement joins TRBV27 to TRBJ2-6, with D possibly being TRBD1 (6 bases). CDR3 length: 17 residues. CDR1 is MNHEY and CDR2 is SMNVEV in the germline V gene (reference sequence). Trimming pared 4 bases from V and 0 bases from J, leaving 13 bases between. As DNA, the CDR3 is TGTGCCAGCAGTTCCTGGACAGACCTCTCTGGGGCCAACGTCCTGACTTTC. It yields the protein CASSSWTDLSGANVLTF. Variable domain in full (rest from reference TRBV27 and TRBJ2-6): EAQVTQNPRYLITVTGKKLTVTCSQNMNHEYMSWYRQDPGLGLRQIYYSMNVEVTDKGDVPEGYKVSRKEKRNFPLILESPSPNQTSLYFCASSSWTDLSGANVLTFGAGSRLTVL.

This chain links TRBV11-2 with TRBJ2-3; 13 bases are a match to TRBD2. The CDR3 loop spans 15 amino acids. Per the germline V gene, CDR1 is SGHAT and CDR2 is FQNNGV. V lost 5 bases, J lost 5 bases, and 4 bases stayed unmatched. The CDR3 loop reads CASSPGLAGIDTQYF. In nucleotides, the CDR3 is TGTGCCAGCAGCCCGGGACTAGCGGGAATAGATACGCAGTATTTT.

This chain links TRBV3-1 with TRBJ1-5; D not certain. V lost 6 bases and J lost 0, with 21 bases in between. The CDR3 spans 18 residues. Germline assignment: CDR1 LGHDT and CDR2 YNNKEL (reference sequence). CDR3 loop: CASSPRPHGGYSNQPQHF. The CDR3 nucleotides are TGTGCCAGCAGTCCCCGTCCGCACGGAGGATATAGCAATCAGCCCCAGCATTTT.

The CDR3, as DNA: TGTGCCAGCAGCCCCAGGACAGGGGGCGCTACGGGAGGGCTTTACGAGCAGTACTTC. Protein sequence: CASSPRTGGATGGLYEQYF. J is TRBJ2-7 and V is TRBV7-6; TRBD1 matches 11 bases. This CDR3 region has 19 residues. The V and J ends lost 5 bases and 4 bases, in that order; junction bases with no gene match: 19. Germline CDR1 is SGHVS and CDR2 is FNYEAQ.

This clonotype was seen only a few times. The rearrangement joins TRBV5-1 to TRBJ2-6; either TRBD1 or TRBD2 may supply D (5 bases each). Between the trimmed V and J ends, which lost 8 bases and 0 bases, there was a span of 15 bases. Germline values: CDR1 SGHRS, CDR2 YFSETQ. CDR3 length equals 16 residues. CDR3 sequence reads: CARVGDPVSGANVLTF. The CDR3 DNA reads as TGCGCCAGGGTTGGGGACCCCGTCTCTGGGGCCAACGTCCTGACTTTC.

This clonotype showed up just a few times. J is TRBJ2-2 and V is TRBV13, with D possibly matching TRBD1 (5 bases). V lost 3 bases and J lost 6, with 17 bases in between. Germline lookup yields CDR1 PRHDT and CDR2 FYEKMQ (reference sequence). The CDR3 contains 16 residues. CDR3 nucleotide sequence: TGTGCCAGCAGCTTCCCACCCTCTAGGGGTGCCGGGGAGCTGTTTTTT. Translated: CASSFPPSRGAGELFF.

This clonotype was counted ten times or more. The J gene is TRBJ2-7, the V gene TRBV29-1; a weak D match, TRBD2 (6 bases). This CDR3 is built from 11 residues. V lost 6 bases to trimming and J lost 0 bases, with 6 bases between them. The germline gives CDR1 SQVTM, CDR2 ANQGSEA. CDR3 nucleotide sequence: TGCAGCGTGGGACTCTCCTACGAGCAGTACTTC. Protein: CSVGLSYEQYF.

The CDR3 bases are TGTGCCAGCAGTCCCGACCCTGGCGAGCAGTACTTC. It yields the protein CASSPDPGEQYF. The V and J genes are TRBV12-3 or TRBV12-4 and TRBJ2-7, with unresolved D. V gave up 5 bases and J gave up 6 bases, with 11 bases separating them. This CDR3 is built from 12 residues.

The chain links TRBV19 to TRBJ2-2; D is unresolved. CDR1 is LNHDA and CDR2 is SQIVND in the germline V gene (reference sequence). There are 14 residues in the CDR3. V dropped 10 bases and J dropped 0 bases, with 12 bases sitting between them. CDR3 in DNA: TGTGCCACCCCTCGGAGCCCGAACACCGGGGAGCTGTTTTTT. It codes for CATPRSPNTGELFF.

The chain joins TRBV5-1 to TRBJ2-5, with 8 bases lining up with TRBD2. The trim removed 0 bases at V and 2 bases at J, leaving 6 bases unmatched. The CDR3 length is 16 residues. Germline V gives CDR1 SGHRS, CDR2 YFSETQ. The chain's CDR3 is CASSLVPAGEQETQYF. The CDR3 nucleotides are TGCGCCAGCAGCTTGGTTCCAGCGGGAGAACAAGAGACCCAGTACTTC.

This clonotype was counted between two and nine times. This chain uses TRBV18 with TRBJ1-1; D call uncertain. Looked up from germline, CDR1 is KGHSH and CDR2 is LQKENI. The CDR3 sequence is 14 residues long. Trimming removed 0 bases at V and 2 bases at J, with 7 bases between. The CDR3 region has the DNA TGTGCCAGCTCACCACCAAGCAGTAACACTGAAGCTTTCTTT. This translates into CASSPPSSNTEAFF.

CDR3 DNA: TGTGCCAGCAGCCCCCCCGGAGGAAACACCGGGGAGCTGTTTTTT. It codes for CASSPPGGNTGELFF. V usage is TRBV7-7 and J usage is TRBJ2-2, with a weak D call TRBD2 (5 bases). This CDR3 has 15 residues. CDR1 is SSHAT and CDR2 is FNYEAQ in the germline V gene (reference sequence). The V end was cut by 5 bases, the J end by 2 bases, with 12 bases between.

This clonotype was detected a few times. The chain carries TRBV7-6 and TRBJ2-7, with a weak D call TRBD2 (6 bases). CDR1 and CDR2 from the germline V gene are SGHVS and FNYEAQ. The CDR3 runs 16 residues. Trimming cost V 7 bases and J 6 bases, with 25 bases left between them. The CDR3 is CASTLMLEGRDGEQYF. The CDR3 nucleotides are TGTGCCAGCACCCTTATGTTGGAGGGACGGGACGGCGAGCAGTACTTC.

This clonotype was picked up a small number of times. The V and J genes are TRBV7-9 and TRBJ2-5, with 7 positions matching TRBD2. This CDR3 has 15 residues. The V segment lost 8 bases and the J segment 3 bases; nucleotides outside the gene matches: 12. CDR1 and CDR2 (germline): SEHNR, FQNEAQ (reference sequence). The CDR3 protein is CASPPGGLVKETQYF. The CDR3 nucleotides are TGTGCCAGCCCCCCCGGAGGACTAGTCAAAGAGACCCAGTACTTC.

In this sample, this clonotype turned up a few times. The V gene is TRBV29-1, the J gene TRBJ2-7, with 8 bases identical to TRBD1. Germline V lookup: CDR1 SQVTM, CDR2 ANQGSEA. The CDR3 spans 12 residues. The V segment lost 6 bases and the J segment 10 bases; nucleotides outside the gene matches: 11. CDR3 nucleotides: TGCAGCGTCGCAGGACAGGGAGACCCTCAGTACTTC. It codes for CSVAGQGDPQYF.